This T cell receptor beta chain comes out of a study of blood T cell repertoires in COVID-19. Turning to the study itself: T cells, B-cell-depleted T cells, or PBMCs supplied cDNA or gDNA.

Clones were sequenced by immunoSEQ multiplex PCR, and TCRdb holds only the in-frame ones, with some missing. The table has roughly 300,000 clones, 86% seen once. Categorization into cohorts depended on clinical history that participants reported. Two consecutive negative NP/OP PCR tests, clearance, or resolved symptoms defined Cohort 3 recovery. V was trimmed by 0 bases and J by 8 bases, leaving 10 bases between them. CDR1 and CDR2 (germline): SGHAT, FQNNGV. The CDR3 sequence is 13 residues long. The rearrangement links TRBV11-2 to TRBJ1-2; tentative D call: TRBD1 (5 bases). Sequenced: PBMCs or T cells enriched from blood (not recorded which). This TCR was recovered from a man aged 25 to 45 who had recovered from COVID-19. The CDR3 DNA reads TGTGCCAGCAGCTTAGAGCAGGGATGGGGCTACACCTTC. It encodes CASSLEQGWGYTF.